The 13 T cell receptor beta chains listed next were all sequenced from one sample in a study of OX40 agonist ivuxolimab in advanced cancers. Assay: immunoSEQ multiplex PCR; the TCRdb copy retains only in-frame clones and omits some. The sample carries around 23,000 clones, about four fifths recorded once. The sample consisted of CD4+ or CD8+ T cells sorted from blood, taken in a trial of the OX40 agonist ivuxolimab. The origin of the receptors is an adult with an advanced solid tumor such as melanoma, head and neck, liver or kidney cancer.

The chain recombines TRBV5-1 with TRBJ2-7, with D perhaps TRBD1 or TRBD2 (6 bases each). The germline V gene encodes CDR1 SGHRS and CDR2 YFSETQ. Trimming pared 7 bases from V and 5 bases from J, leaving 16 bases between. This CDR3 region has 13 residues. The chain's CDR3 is CASSGAALNEQYF. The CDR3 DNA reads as TGCGCCAGCTCGGGGGCAGCCTTGAACGAGCAGTACTTC.

The CDR3 reads CASSKGWQGAEPQHF. As DNA, the CDR3 is TGTGCCAGCAGCAAGGGGTGGCAGGGGGCCGAGCCCCAGCATTTT. This chain connects TRBV7-6 to TRBJ1-5, with TRBD1 identical over 8 bases. Trimming cost V 5 bases and J 8 bases; bases outside gene matches: 11. There are 15 residues in the CDR3. Germline CDR1 SGHVS, CDR2 FNYEAQ.

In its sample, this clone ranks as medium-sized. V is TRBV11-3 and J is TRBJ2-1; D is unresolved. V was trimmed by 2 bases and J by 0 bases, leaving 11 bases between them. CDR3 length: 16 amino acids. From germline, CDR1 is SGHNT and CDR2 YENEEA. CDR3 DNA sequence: TGTGCCAGCAGCTTAATAGCCGGTAGCTCCTACAATGAGCAGTTCTTC. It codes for CASSLIAGSSYNEQFF.

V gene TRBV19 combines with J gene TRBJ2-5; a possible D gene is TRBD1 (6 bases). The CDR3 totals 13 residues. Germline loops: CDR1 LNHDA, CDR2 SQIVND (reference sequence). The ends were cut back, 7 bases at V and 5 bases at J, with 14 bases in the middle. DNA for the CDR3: TGTGCCAGTATGGACAGCGGAGCGGAGACCCAGTACTTC. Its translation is CASMDSGAETQYF.

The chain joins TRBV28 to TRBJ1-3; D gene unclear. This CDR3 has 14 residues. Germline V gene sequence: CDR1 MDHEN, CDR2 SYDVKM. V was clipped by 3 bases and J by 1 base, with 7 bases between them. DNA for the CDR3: TGTGCCAGCAGTTTTCCCGGGTCTGGAAACACCATATATTTT. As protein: CASSFPGSGNTIYF.

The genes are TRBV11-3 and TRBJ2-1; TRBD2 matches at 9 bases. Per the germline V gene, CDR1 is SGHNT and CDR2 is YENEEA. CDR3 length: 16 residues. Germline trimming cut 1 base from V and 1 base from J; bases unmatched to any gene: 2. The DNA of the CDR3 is TGTGCCAGCAGCTTAGCAAGCGGGGGGTCCTACAATGAGCAGTTCTTC. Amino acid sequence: CASSLASGGSYNEQFF.

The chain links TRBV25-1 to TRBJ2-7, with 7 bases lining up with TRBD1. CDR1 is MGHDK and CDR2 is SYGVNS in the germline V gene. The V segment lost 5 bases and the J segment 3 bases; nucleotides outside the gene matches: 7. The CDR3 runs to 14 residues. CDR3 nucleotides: TGTGCCAGCAGTCGTCTCCGGGACAGCTACGAGCAGTACTTC. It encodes CASSRLRDSYEQYF.

CDR3 amino acids: CASSFTGREAFF. DNA of the CDR3: TGTGCCAGCAGTTTCACAGGGAGAGAAGCTTTCTTT. The chain employs TRBV7-2 and TRBJ1-1; D is perhaps TRBD1 (6 bases). Germline CDR1 is SGHTA and CDR2 is FQGNSA. Between the trimmed V and J ends, which lost 6 bases and 8 bases, there was a span of 13 bases. The CDR3 is made up of 12 amino acids.

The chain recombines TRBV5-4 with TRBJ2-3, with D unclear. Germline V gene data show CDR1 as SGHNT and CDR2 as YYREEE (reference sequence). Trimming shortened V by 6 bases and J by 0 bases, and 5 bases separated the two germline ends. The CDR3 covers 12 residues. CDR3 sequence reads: CASKTSTDTQYF. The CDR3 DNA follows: TGTGCCAGCAAGACTAGCACAGATACGCAGTATTTT.

The CDR3: CASSTLNEQFF. As DNA, the CDR3 is TGTGCCAGCAGCACTCTTAATGAGCAGTTCTTC. The chain carries TRBV7-9 and TRBJ2-1; D is ambiguous. The V end was cut by 5 bases, the J end by 7 bases, with 6 bases between. The CDR3 is 11 amino acids. Looked up from germline, CDR1 is SEHNR and CDR2 is FQNEAQ (reference sequence).

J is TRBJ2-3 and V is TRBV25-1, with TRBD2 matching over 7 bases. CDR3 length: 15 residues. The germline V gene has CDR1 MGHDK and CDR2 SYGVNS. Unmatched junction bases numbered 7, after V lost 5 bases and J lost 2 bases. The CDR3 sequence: CASSLEGLLTDTQYF. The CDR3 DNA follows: TGTGCCAGCAGTTTAGAGGGACTACTCACAGATACGCAGTATTTT. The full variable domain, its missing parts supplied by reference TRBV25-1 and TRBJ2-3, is EADIYQTPRYLVIGTGKKITLECSQTMGHDKMYWYQQDPGMELHLIHYSYGVNSTEKGDLSSESTVSRIRTEHFPLTLESARPSHTSQYLCASSLEGLLTDTQYFGPGTRLTVL.

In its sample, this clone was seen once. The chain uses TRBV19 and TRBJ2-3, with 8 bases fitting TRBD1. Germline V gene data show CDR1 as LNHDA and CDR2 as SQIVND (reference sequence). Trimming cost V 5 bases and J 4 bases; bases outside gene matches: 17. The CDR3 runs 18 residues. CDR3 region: CASSAFPGQGHHADTQYF. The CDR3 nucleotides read TGTGCCAGTAGTGCGTTCCCCGGACAGGGCCACCACGCAGATACGCAGTATTTT.

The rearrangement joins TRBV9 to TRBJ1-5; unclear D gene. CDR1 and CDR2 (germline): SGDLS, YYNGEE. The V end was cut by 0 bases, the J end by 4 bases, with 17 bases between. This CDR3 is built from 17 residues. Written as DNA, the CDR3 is TGTGCCAGCAGCGTAGTAGAGGGCCTCGGAAGGAATCAGCCCCAGCATTTT. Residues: CASSVVEGLGRNQPQHF.